Shown below are 17 T cell receptor beta chains from a single sample sequenced in a study of blood T cell repertoires in COVID-19. Measured with immunoSEQ multiplex PCR; TCRdb has only the in-frame clones, and not every one. Altogether some 130,000 clones are present, roughly 90% being singletons, with the ten largest covering about 2%. Sequencing input: peripheral blood. These receptors came from a man between 65 and 85 years old with active COVID-19.

V is TRBV3-1 (or the pseudogene TRBV3-2) and J is TRBJ1-2, with 9 bases matching TRBD1. The CDR3 is made up of 14 amino acids. J was trimmed by 8 bases and V by 6 bases; bases with no gene match: 10. CDR1 and CDR2 (germline): LGHDT, YNNKEL (reference sequence). In DNA form, the CDR3 reads TGTGCCAGCAGTCGTACCGGGACAGGGTTCGGCTACACCTTC. Amino acids: CASSRTGTGFGYTF.

Here the CDR3 DNA reads TGTGCCTGGCTACAGCGGGACCACTACGAGCAGTACTTC. It specifies CAWLQRDHYEQYF. This chain uses TRBV30 with TRBJ2-7; 7 bases align to TRBD2. Per the germline V gene, CDR1 is GTSNPN and CDR2 is SVGIG (reference sequence). There are 13 residues in the CDR3. V shed 5 bases and J 3 bases; nucleotides not matched to a gene: 7.

This rearrangement joins TRBV24-1 to TRBJ2-1; 9 bases map to TRBD2. V lost 4 bases, J lost 1 base, and 4 bases stayed unmatched. This CDR3 region has 16 residues. The germline V gene encodes CDR1 KGHDR and CDR2 SFDVKD. CDR3 DNA: TGTGCCACCAGTGAGAGCGGGAGGACGTCCTACAATGAGCAGTTCTTC. It is translated as CATSESGRTSYNEQFF.

A single count supports this clone. The chain has TRBV5-1 and TRBJ2-2; maybe TRBD2 (5 bases). Germline values: CDR1 SGHRS, CDR2 YFSETQ. The CDR3 spans 14 residues. V was trimmed by 3 bases and J by 1 base, leaving 7 bases between them. The CDR3 nucleotides are TGCGCCAGCAGCTCCGGACTGAACACCGGGGAGCTGTTTTTT. Its translation is CASSSGLNTGELFF.

The chain recombines TRBV15 with TRBJ1-1; D unresolved. Trimming cost V 0 bases and J 11 bases, with 10 bases left between them. The CDR3 length is 12 residues. The germline V gene encodes CDR1 LNHNV and CDR2 YYDKDF (reference sequence). CDR3 in amino acids: CATSRDFAAAFF. CDR3 coding DNA: TGTGCCACCAGCAGAGATTTCGCCGCGGCTTTCTTT.

This clone was seen more than once but under ten times. This chain connects TRBV28 to TRBJ1-3, with a possible D match to TRBD1 (5 bases). Germline loops: CDR1 MDHEN, CDR2 SYDVKM. Trimming cost V 6 bases and J 0 bases, with 9 bases left between them. The CDR3 spans 14 residues. The DNA of the CDR3 is TGTGCCAGCAGCTACGGGGGCTCTGGAAACACCATATATTTT. Residues: CASSYGGSGNTIYF.

This clone was observed once. V usage is TRBV30 and J usage is TRBJ2-7; 9 nucleotides align to TRBD1. The CDR3 is 17 amino acids. Trimming took 4 bases from V and 1 from J; bases not matched to a gene: 14. The germline CDR1 and CDR2 sequences are GTSNPN and SVGIG (reference sequence). The CDR3 nucleotides read TGTGCCTGGAATACCGCCACCGGGACAGGGACATCCTACGAGCAGTACTTC. Encoded protein: CAWNTATGTGTSYEQYF.

The chain recombines TRBV7-2 with TRBJ2-7; 8 bases agree with TRBD1. V shed 5 bases and J 4 bases; nucleotides not matched to a gene: 16. The CDR3 length is 17 residues. The germline CDR1 and CDR2 sequences are SGHTA and FQGNSA. CDR3 sequence (DNA): TGTGCCAGCAGCAATGGCCGACAGGGGAGTGGGCCGTACGAGCAGTACTTC. Translated: CASSNGRQGSGPYEQYF.

The J gene is TRBJ1-1, the V gene TRBV28, with D possibly TRBD1 on 6 matching bases. There are 16 residues in the CDR3. V lost 5 bases to trimming and J lost 4 bases, with 20 bases between them. Germline V CDR1 and CDR2: MDHEN, SYDVKM. In DNA form, the CDR3 reads TGTGCCAGCAGTCCCTTCCGCGGGGGGCGCAGCACTGAAGCTTTCTTT. It specifies CASSPFRGGRSTEAFF.

The chain combines TRBV5-1 with TRBJ2-3, with a tentative D call TRBD1 (5 bases). V lost 5 bases and J 3 bases, leaving 13 bases between the germline ends. The CDR3 has 14 amino acids. Germline V gene lookup returns CDR1 SGHRS and CDR2 YFSETQ. This CDR3 reads CASRLQGLTDTQYF. In DNA, the CDR3 is TGCGCCAGCAGACTTCAGGGTCTGACAGATACGCAGTATTTT.

V gene TRBV11-1 combines with J gene TRBJ1-6, with D perhaps TRBD1 (6 bases). Trimming took 0 bases from V and 10 from J, leaving 13 bases between them. Per the germline V gene, CDR1 is SGHAT and CDR2 is FQDESV (reference sequence). The CDR3 loop spans 15 amino acids. For the CDR3, the DNA is TGTGCCAGCAGCTTAGCCCAGCAGGGGAAATCACCCCTCCACTTT. This encodes CASSLAQQGKSPLHF. The whole variable domain, remainder taken from reference TRBV11-1 and TRBJ1-6, is EAEVAQSPRYKITEKSQAVAFWCDPISGHATLYWYRQILGQGPELLVQFQDESVVDDSQLPKDRFSAERLKGVDSTLKIQPAELGDSAMYLCASSLAQQGKSPLHFGNGTRLTVT.

The chain joins TRBV20-1 to TRBJ2-3, with 9 bases aligning to TRBD2. CDR3 length equals 17 residues. CDR1 is DFQATT and CDR2 is SNEGSKA in the germline V gene (reference sequence). Trimming at V came to 3 bases and at J to 5 bases, leaving 15 bases not matched to a gene. DNA for the CDR3: TGCAGTGCTAGTGGTCGGACTAGCGTTCTCCCCTTAGATACGCAGTATTTT. Translation: CSASGRTSVLPLDTQYF.

The rearrangement links TRBV7-9 to TRBJ1-1; TRBD1 agrees at 7 bases. V dropped 5 bases and J dropped 5; count of bases not matched to a gene: 2. The CDR3 is 12 residues long. From germline, CDR1 is SEHNR and CDR2 FQNEAQ (reference sequence). The CDR3 DNA reads TGTGCCAGCAGCACAGGGGTAACTGAAGCTTTCTTT. The encoded protein is CASSTGVTEAFF.

This clone was counted between two and nine times. The chain couples TRBV7-9 to TRBJ2-7; TRBD2 matches 11 bases. The CDR3 length is 17 residues. In germline, CDR1 is SEHNR, CDR2 FQNEAQ (reference sequence). V dropped 5 bases and J dropped 6; count of bases not matched to a gene: 15. CDR3 nucleotide sequence: TGTGCCAGCAGCCGGACCGTAGCGGGAGGGCCGAAGGGCGAGCAGTACTTC. Its protein is CASSRTVAGGPKGEQYF.

The chain uses TRBV28 and TRBJ2-3; maybe TRBD1 (6 bases). V was clipped by 6 bases and J by 0 bases, with 16 bases between them. The CDR3 extends over 16 amino acids. Germline V gene data show CDR1 as MDHEN and CDR2 as SYDVKM. The CDR3 DNA reads as TGTGCCAGCAGGTACGCCAGGGGCGCTAGCACAGATACGCAGTATTTT. Its translation is CASRYARGASTDTQYF.

The rearrangement links TRBV9 to TRBJ2-3, with 13 bases lining up with TRBD2. The CDR3 runs 16 residues. Trimming took 3 bases from V and 1 from J; bases not matched to a gene: 2. The germline CDR1 and CDR2 sequences are SGDLS and YYNGEE. This CDR3 is CASSGGLAGRTDTQYF. The DNA of the CDR3 is TGTGCCAGCAGCGGGGGACTAGCGGGGCGCACAGATACGCAGTATTTT.

This rearrangement joins TRBV18 to TRBJ2-5, with D maybe TRBD2 (5 bases). Trimming took 0 bases from V and 4 from J, leaving 6 bases between them. Per germline, CDR1 KGHSH and CDR2 LQKENI. The CDR3 consists of 13 residues. CDR3 loop: CASSPPGRETQYF. DNA of the CDR3: TGTGCCAGCTCACCACCGGGGAGAGAGACCCAGTACTTC.